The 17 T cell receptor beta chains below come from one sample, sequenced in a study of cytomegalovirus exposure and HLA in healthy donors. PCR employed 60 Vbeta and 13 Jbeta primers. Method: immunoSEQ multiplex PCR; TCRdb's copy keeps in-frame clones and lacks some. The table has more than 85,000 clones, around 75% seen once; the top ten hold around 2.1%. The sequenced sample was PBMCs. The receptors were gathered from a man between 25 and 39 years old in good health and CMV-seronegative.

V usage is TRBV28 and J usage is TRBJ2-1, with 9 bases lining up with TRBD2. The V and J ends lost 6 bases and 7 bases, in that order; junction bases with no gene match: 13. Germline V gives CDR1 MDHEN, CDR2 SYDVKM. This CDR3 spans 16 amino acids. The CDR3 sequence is CASSSRAGGVVNEQFF. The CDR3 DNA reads TGTGCCAGCAGCTCAAGGGCGGGAGGGGTTGTGAATGAGCAGTTCTTC.

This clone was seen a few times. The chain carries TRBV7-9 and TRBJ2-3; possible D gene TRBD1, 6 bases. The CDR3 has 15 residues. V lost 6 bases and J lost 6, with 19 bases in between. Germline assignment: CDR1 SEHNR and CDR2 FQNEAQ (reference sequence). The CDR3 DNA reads TGTGCCAGCAGTTCTCGGCAGGGGCCAGGGGATACGCAGTATTTT. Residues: CASSSRQGPGDTQYF.

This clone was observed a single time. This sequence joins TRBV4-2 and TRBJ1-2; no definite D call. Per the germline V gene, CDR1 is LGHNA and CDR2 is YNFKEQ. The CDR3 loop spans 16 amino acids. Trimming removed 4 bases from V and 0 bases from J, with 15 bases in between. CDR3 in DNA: TGTGCCAGCAGCCCACAGTCCCCGGCCACTAACTATGGCTACACCTTC. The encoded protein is CASSPQSPATNYGYTF.

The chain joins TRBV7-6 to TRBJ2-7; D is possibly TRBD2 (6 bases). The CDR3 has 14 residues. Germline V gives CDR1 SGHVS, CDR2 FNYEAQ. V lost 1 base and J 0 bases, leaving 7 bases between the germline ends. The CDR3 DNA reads TGTGCCAGCAGCTTAGGGGACTCCTCCTACGAGCAGTACTTC. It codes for CASSLGDSSYEQYF.

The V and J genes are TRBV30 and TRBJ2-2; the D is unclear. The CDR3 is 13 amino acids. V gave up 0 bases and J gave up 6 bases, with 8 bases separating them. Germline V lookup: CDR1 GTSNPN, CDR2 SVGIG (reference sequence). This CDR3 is CAWSVDSAGELFF. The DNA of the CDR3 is TGTGCCTGGAGTGTAGACTCGGCCGGGGAGCTGTTTTTT.

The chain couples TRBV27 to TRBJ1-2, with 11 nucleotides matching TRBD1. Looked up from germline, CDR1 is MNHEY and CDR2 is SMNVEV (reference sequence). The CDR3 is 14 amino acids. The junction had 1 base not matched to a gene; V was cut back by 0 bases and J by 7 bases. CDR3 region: CASSLSGTGGGYTF. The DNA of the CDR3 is TGTGCCAGCAGTTTATCCGGGACAGGGGGTGGCTACACCTTC.

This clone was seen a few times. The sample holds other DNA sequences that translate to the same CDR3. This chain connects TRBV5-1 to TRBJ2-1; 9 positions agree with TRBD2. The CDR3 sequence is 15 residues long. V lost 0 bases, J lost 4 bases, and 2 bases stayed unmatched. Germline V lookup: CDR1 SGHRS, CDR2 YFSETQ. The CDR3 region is CASSLGAGGYNEQFF. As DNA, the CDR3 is TGCGCCAGCAGCTTGGGAGCGGGAGGTTACAATGAGCAGTTCTTC.

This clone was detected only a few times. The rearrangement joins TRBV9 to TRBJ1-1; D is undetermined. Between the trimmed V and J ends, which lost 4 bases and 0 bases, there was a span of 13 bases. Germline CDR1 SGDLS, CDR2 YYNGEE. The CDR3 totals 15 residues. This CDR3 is CASSPFLGLNTEAFF. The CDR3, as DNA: TGTGCCAGCAGCCCCTTTCTAGGATTGAACACTGAAGCTTTCTTT.

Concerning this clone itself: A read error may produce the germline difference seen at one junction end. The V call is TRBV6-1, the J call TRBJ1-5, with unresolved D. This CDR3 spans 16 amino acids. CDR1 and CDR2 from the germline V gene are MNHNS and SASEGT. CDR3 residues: CAISEVTLSGNQPQHF. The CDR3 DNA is TGTGCCATCAGTGAAGTAACCTTATCAGGCAATCAGCCCCAGCATTTT.

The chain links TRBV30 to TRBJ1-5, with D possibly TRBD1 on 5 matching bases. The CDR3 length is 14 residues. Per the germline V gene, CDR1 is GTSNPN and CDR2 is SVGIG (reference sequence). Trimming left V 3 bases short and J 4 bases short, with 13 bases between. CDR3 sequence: CAWSRSRTNQPQHF. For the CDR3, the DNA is TGTGCCTGGAGCCGTTCCAGGACAAATCAGCCCCAGCATTTT.

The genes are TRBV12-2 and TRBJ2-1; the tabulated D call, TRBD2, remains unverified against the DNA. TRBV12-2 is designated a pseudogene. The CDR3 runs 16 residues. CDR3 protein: CASRFVSRGSYNEQFF. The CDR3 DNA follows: TGTGCAAGTCGCTTCGTCAGCCGGGGCTCCTACAATGAGCAGTTCTTC.

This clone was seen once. The CDR3 sequence is CASSLMAGGSYEQYF. The CDR3 DNA follows: TGTGCCAGCAGCTTAATGGCAGGGGGCTCCTACGAGCAGTACTTC. The chain couples TRBV7-3 to TRBJ2-7; TRBD1 matches 7 bases. Germline CDR1 is SGHTA and CDR2 is FQGTGA. The CDR3 loop spans 15 amino acids. J gave up 0 bases and V 1 base, and 3 bases lay outside the gene matches.

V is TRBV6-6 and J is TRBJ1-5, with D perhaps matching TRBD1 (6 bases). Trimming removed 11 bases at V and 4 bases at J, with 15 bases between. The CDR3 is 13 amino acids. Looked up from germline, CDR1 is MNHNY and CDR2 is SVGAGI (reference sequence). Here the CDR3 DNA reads TGTGCCGGGACATCAAATTCGAATCAGCCCCAGCATTTT. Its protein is CAGTSNSNQPQHF.

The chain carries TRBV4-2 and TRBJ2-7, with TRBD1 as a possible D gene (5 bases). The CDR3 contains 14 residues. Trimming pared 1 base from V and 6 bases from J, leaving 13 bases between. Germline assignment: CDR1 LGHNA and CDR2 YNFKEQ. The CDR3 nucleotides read TGTGCCAGCAGCCAAGTCAGGGTACGTGGCGAGCAGTACTTC. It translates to CASSQVRVRGEQYF.

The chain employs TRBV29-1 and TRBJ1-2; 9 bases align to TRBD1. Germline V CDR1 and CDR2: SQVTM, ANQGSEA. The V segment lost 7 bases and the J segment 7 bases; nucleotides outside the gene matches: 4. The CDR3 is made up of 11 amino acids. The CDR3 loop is CSGEQGAGYTF. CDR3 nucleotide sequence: TGCAGCGGGGAACAGGGGGCTGGCTACACCTTC.

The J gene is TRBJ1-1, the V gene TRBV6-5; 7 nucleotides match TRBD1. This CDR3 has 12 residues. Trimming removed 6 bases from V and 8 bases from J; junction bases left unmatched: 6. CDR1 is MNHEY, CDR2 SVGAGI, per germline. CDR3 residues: CASSSDRTEAFF. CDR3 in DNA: TGTGCCAGCAGCTCGGACAGGACAGAAGCTTTCTTT.

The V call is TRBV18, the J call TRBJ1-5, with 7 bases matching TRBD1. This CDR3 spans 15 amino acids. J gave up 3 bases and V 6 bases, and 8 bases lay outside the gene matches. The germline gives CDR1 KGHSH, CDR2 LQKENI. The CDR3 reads CASSAPGTVNQPQHF. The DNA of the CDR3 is TGTGCCAGCTCCGCACCCGGGACAGTCAATCAGCCCCAGCATTTT.